This TCR beta chain was recorded in a study of identical twins. TCRdb ran MiXCR on the 5' RACE reads and lists one entry per CDR3 protein. The table has around 340,000 distinct CDR3 sequences, roughly 12% seen once; the top ten hold approximately 7.6%. CDR1 and CDR2 (germline): SGDLS, YYNGEE. Germline trimming cut 5 bases from V and 4 bases from J; bases unmatched to any gene: 7. The CDR3 runs to 15 residues. The same sample was also used in a study of yellow fever vaccine responses in identical twins.

The sequencing sample was made of CD8+ T cells sorted from blood. This chain joins TRBV9 and TRBJ2-5, with TRBD2 matching 11 bases. This clonotype was obtained from a woman younger than 30 in good health. Written as DNA, the CDR3 is TGTGCCAGCAGTACCTCTAGCGGGGGGAGAGAGACCCAGTACTTC. Its protein product is CASSTSSGGRETQYF.